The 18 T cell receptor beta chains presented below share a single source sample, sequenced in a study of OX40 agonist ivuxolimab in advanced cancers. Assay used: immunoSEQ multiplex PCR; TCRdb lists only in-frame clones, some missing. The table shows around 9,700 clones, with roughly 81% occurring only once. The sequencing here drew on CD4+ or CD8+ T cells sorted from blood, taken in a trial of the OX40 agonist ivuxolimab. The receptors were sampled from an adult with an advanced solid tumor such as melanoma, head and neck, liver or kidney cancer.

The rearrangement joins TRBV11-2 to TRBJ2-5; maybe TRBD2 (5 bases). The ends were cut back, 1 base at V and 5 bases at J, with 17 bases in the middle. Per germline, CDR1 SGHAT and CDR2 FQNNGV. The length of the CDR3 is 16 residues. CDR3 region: CASSLAAQSSRETQYF. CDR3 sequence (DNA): TGTGCCAGCAGCTTAGCCGCTCAGTCTAGCCGCGAGACCCAGTACTTC.

Here the CDR3 DNA reads TGTGCCAGCAGTTACCCCCCCGCCGGACAGAGGAGTTCCTACGAGCAGTACTTC. Its protein is CASSYPPAGQRSSYEQYF. The chain is built from TRBV11-2 and TRBJ2-7; TRBD1 might be the D (6 bases). Between the trimmed V and J ends, which lost 6 bases and 1 base, there was a span of 25 bases. Germline assignment: CDR1 SGHAT and CDR2 FQNNGV. The CDR3 contains 18 residues.

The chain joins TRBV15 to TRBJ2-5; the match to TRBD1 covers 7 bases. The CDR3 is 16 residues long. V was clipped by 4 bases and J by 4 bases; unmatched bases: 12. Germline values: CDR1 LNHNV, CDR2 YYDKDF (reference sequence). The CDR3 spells CATSNFRDSRGETQYF. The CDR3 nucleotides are TGTGCCACCAGCAACTTCCGGGACAGCCGAGGAGAGACCCAGTACTTC.

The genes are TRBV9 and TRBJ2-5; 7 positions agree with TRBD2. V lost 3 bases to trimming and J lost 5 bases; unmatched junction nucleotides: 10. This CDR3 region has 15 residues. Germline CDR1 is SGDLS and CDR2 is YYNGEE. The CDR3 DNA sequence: TGTGCCAGCAGCGGGGGTGGGGCGGGAGCTGAGACCCAGTACTTC. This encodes CASSGGGAGAETQYF.

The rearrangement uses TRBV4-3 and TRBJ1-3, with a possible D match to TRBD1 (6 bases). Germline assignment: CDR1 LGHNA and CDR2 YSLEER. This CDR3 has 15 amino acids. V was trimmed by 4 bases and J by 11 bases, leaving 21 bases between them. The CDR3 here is CASSPYTEDSSAIYF. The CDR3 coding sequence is TGCGCCAGCAGCCCTTACACAGAGGACAGCTCAGCCATATATTTT.

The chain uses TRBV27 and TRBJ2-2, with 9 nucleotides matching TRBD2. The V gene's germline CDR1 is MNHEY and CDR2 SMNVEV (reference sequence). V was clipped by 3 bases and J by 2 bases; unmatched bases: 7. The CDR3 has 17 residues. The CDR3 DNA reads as TGTGCCAGCAGTTTTTCTACTAGCGGGCTAAACACCGGGGAGCTGTTTTTT. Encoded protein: CASSFSTSGLNTGELFF.

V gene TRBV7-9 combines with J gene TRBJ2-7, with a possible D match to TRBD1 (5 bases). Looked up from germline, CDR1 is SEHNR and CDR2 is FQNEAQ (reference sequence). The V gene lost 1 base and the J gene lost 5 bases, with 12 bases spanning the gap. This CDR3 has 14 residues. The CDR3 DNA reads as TGTGCCAGCAGCTTAGGTGTCAGGGTGAACGAGCAGTACTTC. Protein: CASSLGVRVNEQYF.

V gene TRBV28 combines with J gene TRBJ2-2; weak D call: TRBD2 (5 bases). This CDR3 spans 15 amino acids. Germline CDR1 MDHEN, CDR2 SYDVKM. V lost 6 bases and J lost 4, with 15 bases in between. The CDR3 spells CASSRPGESTGELFF. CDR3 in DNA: TGTGCCAGCAGCCGCCCCGGGGAGAGCACCGGGGAGCTGTTTTTT.

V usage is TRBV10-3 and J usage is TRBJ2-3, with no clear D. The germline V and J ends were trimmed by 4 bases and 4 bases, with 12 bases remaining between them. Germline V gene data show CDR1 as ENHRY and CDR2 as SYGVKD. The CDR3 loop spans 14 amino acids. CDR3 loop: CAISVAGGADTQYF. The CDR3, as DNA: TGTGCCATCAGTGTGGCAGGTGGGGCAGATACGCAGTATTTT.

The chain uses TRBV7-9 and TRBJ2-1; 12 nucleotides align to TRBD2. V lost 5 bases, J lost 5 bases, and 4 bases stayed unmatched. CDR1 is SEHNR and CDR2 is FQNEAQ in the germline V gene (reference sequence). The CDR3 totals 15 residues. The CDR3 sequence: CASSPSGRGNNEQFF. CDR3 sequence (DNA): TGTGCCAGCAGCCCTAGCGGGAGGGGAAACAATGAGCAGTTCTTC.

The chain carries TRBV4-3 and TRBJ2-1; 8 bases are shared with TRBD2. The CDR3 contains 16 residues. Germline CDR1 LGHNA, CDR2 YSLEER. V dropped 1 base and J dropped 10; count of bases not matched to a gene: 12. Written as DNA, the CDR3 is TGCGCCAGCAGCCAAGGCGGCGGGAGGCGAGAAGGAGAGCAGTTCTTC. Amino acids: CASSQGGGRREGEQFF.

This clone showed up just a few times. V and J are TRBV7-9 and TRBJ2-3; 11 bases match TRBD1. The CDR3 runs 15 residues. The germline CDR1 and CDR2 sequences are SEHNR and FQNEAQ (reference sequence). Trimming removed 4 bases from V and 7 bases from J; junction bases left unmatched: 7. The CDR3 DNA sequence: TGTGCCAGCAGCTCGGGACAGGGGGAGTCAAATACGCAGTATTTT. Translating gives CASSSGQGESNTQYF.

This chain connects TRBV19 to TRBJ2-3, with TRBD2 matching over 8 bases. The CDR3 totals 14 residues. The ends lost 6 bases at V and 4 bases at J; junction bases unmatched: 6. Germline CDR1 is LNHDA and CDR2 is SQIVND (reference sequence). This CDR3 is CASSITSGADTQYF. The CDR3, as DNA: TGTGCCAGTAGCATTACTAGCGGTGCAGATACGCAGTATTTT.

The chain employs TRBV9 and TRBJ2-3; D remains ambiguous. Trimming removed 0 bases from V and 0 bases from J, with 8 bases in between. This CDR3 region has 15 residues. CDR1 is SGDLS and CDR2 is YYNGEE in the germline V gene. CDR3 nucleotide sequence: TGTGCCAGCAGCGTAGAAGAGGTTAGCACAGATACGCAGTATTTT. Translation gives CASSVEEVSTDTQYF.

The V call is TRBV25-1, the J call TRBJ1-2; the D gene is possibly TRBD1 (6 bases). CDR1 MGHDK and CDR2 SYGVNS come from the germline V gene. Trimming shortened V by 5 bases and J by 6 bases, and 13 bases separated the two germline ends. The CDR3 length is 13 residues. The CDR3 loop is CASSPGGKDGYTF. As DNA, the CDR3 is TGTGCCAGCAGTCCGGGGGGCAAGGATGGCTACACCTTC.

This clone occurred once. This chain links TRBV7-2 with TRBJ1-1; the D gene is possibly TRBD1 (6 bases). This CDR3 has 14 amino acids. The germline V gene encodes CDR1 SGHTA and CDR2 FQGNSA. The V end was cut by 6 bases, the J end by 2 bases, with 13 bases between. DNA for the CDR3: TGTGCCAGCAGTTTGCCCGGGGGCAACACTGAAGCTTTCTTT. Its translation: CASSLPGGNTEAFF.

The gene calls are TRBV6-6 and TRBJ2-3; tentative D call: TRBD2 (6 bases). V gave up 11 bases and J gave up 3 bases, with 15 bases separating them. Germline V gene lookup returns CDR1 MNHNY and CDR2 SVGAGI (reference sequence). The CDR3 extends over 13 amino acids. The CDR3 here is CAAGTTETDTQYF. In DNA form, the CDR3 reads TGTGCCGCGGGGACGACGGAGACAGATACGCAGTATTTT.

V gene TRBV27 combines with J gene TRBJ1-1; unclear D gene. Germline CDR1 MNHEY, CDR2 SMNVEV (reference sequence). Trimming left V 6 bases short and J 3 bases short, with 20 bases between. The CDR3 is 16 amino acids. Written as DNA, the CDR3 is TGTGCCAGCAGGCCAGAGTTTGGCGGTGGGTACACTGAAGCTTTCTTT. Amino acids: CASRPEFGGGYTEAFF.